A selection of T cell receptor beta chains follows, all from one sample in a study of beta chain features in type 1 diabetes. Repertoires were generated with immunoSEQ multiplex PCR, while TCRdb's copy carries only in-frame clones and drops some. Of 850,000 to 900,000 clones listed, roughly 16% are singletons. Sample: naive CD4+ T cells from blood. The source is a woman in her late teens or twenties in good health. CDR3s include the opening cysteine and the closing phenylalanine or tryptophan.

v_gene,j_gene,CDR3aa
TRBV4-3,TRBJ2-3,CASSQDQASGKYF
TRBV9,TRBJ2-7,CASSVNLRSGQGFHEQYF
TRBV2,TRBJ2-7,CASSRSGLYEQYF
TRBV10-2,TRBJ2-1,CASRTGLAGTYLKDNEQFF
TRBV20-1,TRBJ2-2,CSARDSGELFF
TRBV6-5,TRBJ2-5,CASSRDRGRETQYF
TRBV29-1,TRBJ2-1,CSALMRSGRSNEQFF
TRBV4-2,TRBJ2-3,CASSQGAGGRLDTQYF
TRBV6-1,TRBJ2-7,CASSETGQGGYEQYF
TRBV18,TRBJ2-3,CASSPPSKSTDTQYF
TRBV29-1,TRBJ2-7,CSVEPGGKNEQYF
TRBV6-1,TRBJ2-1,CASRHLRNEQFF
TRBV28,TRBJ2-7,CASSLGGGTLYEQYF
TRBV5-5,TRBJ2-7,CASSPGQGLREQYF
TRBV16,TRBJ2-5,CASSQPDMGEETQYF
TRBV15,TRBJ2-7,CATSRDRQQPEQYF
TRBV6-5,TRBJ2-7,CASSYYGTNPTYEQYF
TRBV27,TRBJ1-4,CAGLLAEGSNEKLFF
TRBV4-2,TRBJ1-4,CASSNDGGNEKLFF
TRBV9,TRBJ2-5,CASSVGWGETQYF
TRBV6-4,TRBJ2-6,CASSVSGRGPGANVLTF
TRBV2,TRBJ2-7,CASTGRAYEQYF
TRBV7-9,TRBJ2-7,CASSLDPGQGSHEQYF
TRBV5-6,TRBJ2-7,CASSLGGGRLKGEQYF
TRBV6-1,TRBJ1-2,CASSRTAGYGYTF
TRBV5-5,TRBJ2-7,CASSLERSTYEQYF
TRBV5-4,TRBJ2-6,CASSVPGGSGANVLTF
TRBV7-2,TRBJ2-7,CASSLSVDRLYEQYF
TRBV11-2,TRBJ2-3,CASSSGGATRHTQYF
TRBV5-6,TRBJ2-1,CASSLAGSRLYNEQFF
TRBV7-2,TRBJ1-1,CASSQRIAPNTEAFF
TRBV20-1,TRBJ2-7,CSARAPRVQYF
TRBV7-9,TRBJ2-6,CASSPPGANVLTF
TRBV5-1,TRBJ2-1,CASSSGPHLAGGPVNEQFF
TRBV5-6,TRBJ2-5,CASSLRTGFETQYF
TRBV19,TRBJ1-5,CASSRRNSNQPQHF
TRBV5-6,TRBJ1-2,CASSLLSGQGTYGYTF
TRBV5-6,TRBJ2-2,CASSSRSGVTGELFF
TRBV2,TRBJ1-4,CASSIQGVGEKLFF
TRBV7-2,TRBJ2-5,CASSPGGGRNDFETQYF
TRBV19,TRBJ1-2,CASSIATEFYGYTF
TRBV28,TRBJ1-4,CASSLQGALNEKLFF
TRBV6-5,TRBJ2-7,CASSYSGTSVDEQYF
TRBV4-2,TRBJ2-1,CASSQAGTRPYNEQFF
TRBV6-6,TRBJ2-3,CASSPGRLTDTQYF
TRBV28,TRBJ1-3,CASSLLDNKKPGNTIYF
TRBV18,TRBJ2-3,CASSPGSTDTQYF
TRBV6-1,TRBJ2-7,CASGQGYYYEQYF
TRBV5-4,TRBJ2-3,CASSFGGRAEDTQYF
TRBV20-1,TRBJ2-5,CSARGGWTQYF
TRBV21-1,TRBJ2-3,CASSLRDTSSAQYF
TRBV7-8,TRBJ1-1,CASSLALEFPFF